This is a list of T cell receptor beta chains from one sample in a study of CDR3 diversity in severe acne. Using its own MiXCR run on the PCR reads, TCRdb lists one record per CDR3 protein. The sample consists of over 85,000 distinct CDR3 sequences, more than 45% of them appearing once. Sequencing used blood. The receptor source for this set is a male donor with acne. Both conserved end residues are part of each CDR3. A D gene is named only where the DNA matches it firmly. A row's size may be missing; if present it is once, few, many or a size class.

v_gene: TRBV20-1
abundance: NA
j_gene: TRBJ2-7
d_gene: NA
CDR3nt: NA
CDR3aa: CSAKYEQYFGPGLREQYF

v_gene: TRBV5-1
abundance: NA
j_gene: TRBJ2-1
d_gene: TRBD1
CDR3nt: TGTGCCAGCAGCGGACAGGGGCTCGATGAGCAGTTCTTC
CDR3aa: CASSGQGLDEQFF

v_gene: TRBV20-1
abundance: medium-sized
j_gene: TRBJ2-7
d_gene: TRBD2
CDR3nt: TGCAGTGCTATTTGGGGGGGCGAGCAGTACTTC
CDR3aa: CSAIWGGEQYF

v_gene: TRBV7-2
abundance: NA
j_gene: TRBJ2-5
d_gene: NA
CDR3nt: TGTGCCAGCAGCCCAGGGAGACTAGAGACCCAGTACTTC
CDR3aa: CASSPGRLETQYF

v_gene: TRBV4-3
abundance: many
j_gene: TRBJ2-7
d_gene: TRBD2
CDR3nt: TGCGCCAGCAGCCCCCTGGCGGGGGGGGAGCAGTACTTC
CDR3aa: CASSPLAGGEQYF

v_gene: TRBV6-6
abundance: NA
j_gene: TRBJ2-2
d_gene: TRBD1
CDR3nt: TGTGCCAGCAGTTACTCAGGCCGCAGGGGGCTTTTCGGGGAGCTGTTTTTT
CDR3aa: CASSYSGRRGLFGELFF

v_gene: TRBV19
abundance: many
j_gene: TRBJ1-5
d_gene: NA
CDR3nt: TGTGCCAGTAGTATATCCCTAAATCAGCCCCAGCATTTT
CDR3aa: CASSISLNQPQHF

v_gene: TRBV15
abundance: NA
j_gene: TRBJ1-5
d_gene: NA
CDR3nt: TGTGCCACCAGCAGCGACCCCGGACGTTATAGTCAGCCCCAGCATTTT
CDR3aa: CATSSDPGRYSQPQHF

v_gene: TRBV7-4
abundance: once
j_gene: TRBJ2-7
d_gene: TRBD1
CDR3nt: TGTGCCAGCAGCTGGACAGGGGGGTACGAGCAGTACTTC
CDR3aa: CASSWTGGYEQYF

v_gene: TRBV19
abundance: many
j_gene: TRBJ1-4
d_gene: TRBD1
CDR3nt: TGTGCCAGTAGCGAGACAGGGGATCGGAATGAAAAACTGTTTTTT
CDR3aa: CASSETGDRNEKLFF

v_gene: TRBV7-2
abundance: NA
j_gene: TRBJ2-1
d_gene: TRBD1
CDR3nt: TGTGCCAGCAGCTCTGGGACAGGGGTCAATGAGCAGTTCTTC
CDR3aa: CASSSGTGVNEQFF

v_gene: TRBV20-1
abundance: NA
j_gene: TRBJ2-5
d_gene: NA
CDR3nt: TGCAGTGCTAGCCAGGGGATTCGGGAGACCCAGTACTTC
CDR3aa: CSASQGIRETQYF

v_gene: TRBV6-1
abundance: many
j_gene: TRBJ2-3
d_gene: TRBD2
CDR3nt: TGTGCCAGCAGTGAAAAGCGGGAGCCAGATACGCAGTATTTT
CDR3aa: CASSEKREPDTQYF

v_gene: TRBV29-1
abundance: NA
j_gene: TRBJ1-1
d_gene: TRBD1
CDR3nt: TGCAGCGTTACGGACAGGGTGATATCCGAAGCTTTCTTT
CDR3aa: CSVTDRVISEAFF

v_gene: TRBV19
abundance: NA
j_gene: TRBJ2-5
d_gene: TRBD2
CDR3nt: TGTGCCAGTAGTGCGACTAGCGGGAGTGGAGAGACCCAGTACTTC
CDR3aa: CASSATSGSGETQYF

v_gene: TRBV5-1
abundance: NA
j_gene: TRBJ1-1
d_gene: NA
CDR3nt: TGCGCCAGCAGCCCCGGGGGGGCCAACACTGAAGCTTTCTTT
CDR3aa: CASSPGGANTEAFF

v_gene: TRBV29-1
abundance: NA
j_gene: TRBJ2-5
d_gene: TRBD2
CDR3nt: TGCAGCGTTCCCCTTCGAGCTAGCGGGATAGAGACCCAGTACTTC
CDR3aa: CSVPLRASGIETQYF

v_gene: TRBV5-1
abundance: NA
j_gene: TRBJ2-2
d_gene: TRBD1
CDR3nt: TGCGCCAGCAGATTACAAGGACAGGGGAGCGGGGAGCTGTTTTTT
CDR3aa: CASRLQGQGSGELFF

v_gene: TRBV28
abundance: NA
j_gene: TRBJ2-7
d_gene: NA
CDR3nt: TGTGCCAGCAGTCCACAGACTGGACCCTACGAGCAGTACTTC
CDR3aa: CASSPQTGPYEQYF

v_gene: TRBV7-9
abundance: NA
j_gene: TRBJ2-7
d_gene: TRBD1
CDR3nt: TGTGCCAGCAGCTTAGGACGGACAGGGGTATCCTACGAGCAGTACTTC
CDR3aa: CASSLGRTGVSYEQYF

v_gene: TRBV10-3
abundance: NA
j_gene: TRBJ2-2
d_gene: NA
CDR3nt: TGTGCCAGCAGTTATACCCAGGGATCGTTGTACACCGGGGAGCTGTTTTTT
CDR3aa: CASSYTQGSLYTGELFF

v_gene: TRBV10-2
abundance: NA
j_gene: TRBJ2-5
d_gene: TRBD2
CDR3nt: TGCGCCAGCAGTGACCCCTTCCAGCGGGAGGGCCAAGAGACCCAGTACTTC
CDR3aa: CASSDPFQREGQETQYF

v_gene: TRBV27
abundance: few
j_gene: TRBJ1-6
d_gene: NA
CDR3nt: TGTGCCAGCAGTTTAAGGGGAGATTCACCCCTCCACTTT
CDR3aa: CASSLRGDSPLHF

v_gene: TRBV19
abundance: NA
j_gene: TRBJ2-7
d_gene: NA
CDR3nt: TGTGCCAGTAGCCCCAACCTCGGTTCCTACGAGCAGTACTTC
CDR3aa: CASSPNLGSYEQYF

v_gene: TRBV27
abundance: NA
j_gene: TRBJ2-5
d_gene: TRBD2
CDR3nt: TGTGCCAGCAGTGTTGGGACTAGCTTTGCCACTGAGACCCAGTACTTC
CDR3aa: CASSVGTSFATETQYF

v_gene: TRBV20-1
abundance: NA
j_gene: TRBJ1-1
d_gene: NA
CDR3nt: TGCAGTGCTCGCGGACCTGCGGACACTGAAGCTTTCTTT
CDR3aa: CSARGPADTEAFF

v_gene: TRBV20-1
abundance: few
j_gene: TRBJ2-4
d_gene: TRBD1
CDR3nt: TGCAGTGCTAGAGAAAAGGGACAGCTAATAGCCAAAAACATTCAGTACTTC
CDR3aa: CSAREKGQLIAKNIQYF

v_gene: TRBV9
abundance: NA
j_gene: TRBJ2-7
d_gene: NA
CDR3nt: TGTGCCAGCAGCGGCCGGGAGACCACCTACGAGCAGTACTTC
CDR3aa: CASSGRETTYEQYF

v_gene: TRBV5-6
abundance: NA
j_gene: TRBJ2-5
d_gene: NA
CDR3nt: TGTGCCAGCACGACGGAAGGACAGCGCCCGAACACCGGGGAGACCCAGTACTTC
CDR3aa: CASTTEGQRPNTGETQYF

v_gene: TRBV20-1
abundance: few
j_gene: TRBJ2-1
d_gene: TRBD1
CDR3nt: TGCAGTGCCGGACAGGGGCACTACGATGAGCAGTTCTTC
CDR3aa: CSAGQGHYDEQFF

v_gene: TRBV25-1
abundance: medium-sized
j_gene: TRBJ2-7
d_gene: NA
CDR3nt: TGTGCCAGCAGTGGGAGGCGGTTTCCCTACGAGCAGTACTTC
CDR3aa: CASSGRRFPYEQYF

v_gene: TRBV7-2
abundance: NA
j_gene: TRBJ2-5
d_gene: TRBD1
CDR3nt: TGTGCCAGCAGCTTCGACAGGGGGTGGGAGACCCAGTACTTC
CDR3aa: CASSFDRGWETQYF

v_gene: TRBV6-5
abundance: NA
j_gene: TRBJ1-4
d_gene: NA
CDR3nt: TGTGCCAGCAGTTACGTCTCTTCACCGCTGTTTTTT
CDR3aa: CASSYVSSPLFF

v_gene: TRBV19
abundance: once
j_gene: TRBJ1-5
d_gene: NA
CDR3nt: TGTGCCAGTAGCAAGGACGGTAGCAGTCAGCCCCAGCATTTT
CDR3aa: CASSKDGSSQPQHF

v_gene: TRBV18
abundance: many
j_gene: TRBJ2-3
d_gene: TRBD2
CDR3nt: TGTGCCAGCTCACCACCCCCAGGACTAGCGCCAAACACAGATACGCAGTATTTT
CDR3aa: CASSPPPGLAPNTDTQYF

v_gene: TRBV29-1
abundance: NA
j_gene: TRBJ1-2
d_gene: NA
CDR3nt: TGCAGCGTTGTAGGGGGGACCCACTATGGCTACACCTTC
CDR3aa: CSVVGGTHYGYTF

v_gene: TRBV5-5
abundance: many
j_gene: TRBJ1-6
d_gene: TRBD1
CDR3nt: TGTGCCAGCAGGCCGGGACAGGGAATACCACCCCTCCACTTT
CDR3aa: CASRPGQGIPPLHF

v_gene: TRBV4-1
abundance: many
j_gene: TRBJ1-1
d_gene: NA
CDR3nt: TGCGCCAGCAGCCGAGTATTGAACACTGAAGCTTTCTTT
CDR3aa: CASSRVLNTEAFF

v_gene: TRBV25-1
abundance: many
j_gene: TRBJ2-5
d_gene: NA
CDR3nt: TGTGCCAGCAGTGCCCTAGGCTCGGACAGACTTACCGCAGGGCACCAAGAGACCCAGTACTTC
CDR3aa: CASSALGSDRLTAGHQETQYF

v_gene: TRBV20-1
abundance: NA
j_gene: TRBJ2-3
d_gene: TRBD2
CDR3nt: TGCAGTGCTAGCCTAGCGGCCACAGATACGCAGTATTTT
CDR3aa: CSASLAATDTQYF

v_gene: TRBV9
abundance: NA
j_gene: TRBJ1-1
d_gene: NA
CDR3nt: TGTGCCAGCAGCGTAGACGGCAGTTCGAACACTGAAGCTTTCTTT
CDR3aa: CASSVDGSSNTEAFF

v_gene: TRBV20-1
abundance: NA
j_gene: TRBJ2-7
d_gene: NA
CDR3nt: TGCAGTGCTAGGGGACGGAAAGCCTACGAGCAGTACTTC
CDR3aa: CSARGRKAYEQYF

v_gene: TRBV30
abundance: NA
j_gene: TRBJ1-5
d_gene: NA
CDR3nt: TGTGCCTGGAGTGCGGGAGGCAATCAGCCCCAGCATTTT
CDR3aa: CAWSAGGNQPQHF